These 10 T cell receptor beta chains were sequenced from one sample in a study of blood T cell repertoires in COVID-19. The method was immunoSEQ multiplex PCR; TCRdb's version includes in-frame clones alone and lacks a portion of them. This table has 400,000 to 450,000 clones, 80% to 90% appearing once. The sequenced sample was PBMCs or T cells enriched from blood (not recorded which). These receptor sequences come from a man aged 25 to 40 who had recovered from COVID-19.

The chain recombines TRBV12-3 or TRBV12-4 with TRBJ2-2; perhaps TRBD2 as D (6 bases). V shed 8 bases and J shed 3 bases, with 10 bases lying between them. This CDR3 contains 13 residues. CDR3 loop: CASDSGDTGELFF. As DNA, the CDR3 is TGTGCCAGCGACTCGGGGGACACCGGGGAGCTGTTTTTT.

The V call is TRBV11-2, the J call TRBJ2-1; no firm D call. V lost 4 bases and J 8 bases, leaving 12 bases between the germline ends. This CDR3 is built from 13 residues. Germline V gene sequence: CDR1 SGHAT, CDR2 FQNNGV. The CDR3 bases are TGTGCCAGCAGCTCTGGTCTGTCGGATGAGCAGTTCTTC. Protein sequence: CASSSGLSDEQFF.

This chain uses TRBV27 with TRBJ1-3, with a weak D call TRBD1 (6 bases). Trimming cost V 0 bases and J 4 bases, with 16 bases left between them. Germline V gives CDR1 MNHEY, CDR2 SMNVEV (reference sequence). The CDR3 length is 17 residues. In DNA form, the CDR3 reads TGTGCCAGCAGTTTATCGCCATCAGGGGTTGGAGGAAACACCATATATTTT. This sequence encodes CASSLSPSGVGGNTIYF.

This chain joins TRBV19 and TRBJ2-5; tentatively, D is TRBD1 (5 bases). V shed 4 bases and J shed 2 bases, with 5 bases lying between them. In germline, CDR1 is LNHDA, CDR2 SQIVND (reference sequence). This CDR3 has 12 residues. This CDR3 is CASSNRQETQYF. CDR3 coding DNA: TGTGCCAGTAGTAACAGGCAAGAGACCCAGTACTTC.

This chain connects TRBV18 to TRBJ2-1; the match to TRBD2 covers 10 bases. CDR1 is KGHSH and CDR2 is LQKENI in the germline V gene. V trimming: 3 bases; J trimming: 2 bases; junction bases outside the gene matches: 1. This CDR3 contains 15 residues. The CDR3 region has the DNA TGTGCCAGCTCACCGGGGACTAGCGCCTACAATGAGCAGTTCTTC. Amino acids: CASSPGTSAYNEQFF.

The V call is TRBV7-9, the J call TRBJ1-3, with unresolved D. Per the germline V gene, CDR1 is SEHNR and CDR2 is FQNEAQ (reference sequence). The CDR3 is made up of 15 amino acids. V was trimmed by 1 base and J by 0 bases, leaving 7 bases between them. In DNA form, the CDR3 reads TGTGCCAGCAGCTTAGGCTGGAGCTCTGGAAACACCATATATTTT. It translates to CASSLGWSSGNTIYF.

In this sample, this clone turned up a few times. The J gene is TRBJ1-1, the V gene TRBV2, with unresolved D. V lost 7 bases and J 2 bases, leaving 14 bases between the germline ends. There are 14 residues in the CDR3. The germline V gene has CDR1 SNHLY and CDR2 FYNNEI. CDR3 amino acids: CASTVGRLNTEAFF. DNA for the CDR3: TGTGCCAGCACTGTTGGCAGACTAAACACTGAAGCTTTCTTT.

This clone appeared a single time. V gene TRBV2 combines with J gene TRBJ1-2, with D uncertain. The CDR3 runs to 12 residues. The ends were cut back, 6 bases at V and 6 bases at J, with 11 bases in the middle. Per the germline V gene, CDR1 is SNHLY and CDR2 is FYNNEI. The CDR3 DNA is TGTGCCAGCAGCCGACCACAGAATGGCTACACCTTC. Translated, it gives CASSRPQNGYTF.

The chain couples TRBV12-3 or TRBV12-4 to TRBJ1-1; 8 bases fit TRBD1. The CDR3 has 13 residues. Trimming removed 6 bases from V and 4 bases from J; junction bases left unmatched: 4. CDR3 in amino acids: CASSATGGTEAFF. The CDR3 DNA reads as TGTGCCAGCAGCGCTACAGGGGGCACTGAAGCTTTCTTT.

The J gene is TRBJ2-3, the V gene TRBV29-1; 7 bases agree with TRBD1. This CDR3 spans 14 amino acids. Germline V gene sequence: CDR1 SQVTM, CDR2 ANQGSEA. V shed 4 bases, J shed 0 bases, and the junction held 4 bases outside the gene matches. The CDR3 spells CSVAKGASTDTQYF. The CDR3 DNA follows: TGCAGCGTTGCGAAGGGGGCTAGCACAGATACGCAGTATTTT.